This T cell receptor beta chain derives from a study of blood T cell repertoires in COVID-19. Study as a whole: Specimens from acute and convalescent COVID-19 originated in the United States, Italy and Spain. Sample material is recorded as cDNA or gDNA derived from T cells, B-cell-depleted T cells, or PBMCs.

As processed by the authors: For nucleated cells, counts were estimated from reference gene primer amplification. Profiled with immunoSEQ multiplex PCR; TCRdb holds only in-frame clones, not every one. V and J calls plus clone size are reproduced from that table; the DNA served to infer D and trimming. The data show roughly 120,000 clones, more than 70% seen once. The germline V gene has CDR1 SGHTA and CDR2 FQGNSA. This CDR3 is 12 amino acids long. With V trimmed by 5 bases and J by 8 bases, 3 bases remained unmatched. V gene TRBV7-2 combines with J gene TRBJ2-1; 7 bases agree with TRBD2. The TCR comes from a woman between 50 and 59 years old with acute or convalescent COVID-19. Sequenced input: peripheral blood. Here the CDR3 DNA reads TGTGCCAGCAGCCTGGGGGGGGATGAGCAGTTCTTC. Translating gives CASSLGGDEQFF.